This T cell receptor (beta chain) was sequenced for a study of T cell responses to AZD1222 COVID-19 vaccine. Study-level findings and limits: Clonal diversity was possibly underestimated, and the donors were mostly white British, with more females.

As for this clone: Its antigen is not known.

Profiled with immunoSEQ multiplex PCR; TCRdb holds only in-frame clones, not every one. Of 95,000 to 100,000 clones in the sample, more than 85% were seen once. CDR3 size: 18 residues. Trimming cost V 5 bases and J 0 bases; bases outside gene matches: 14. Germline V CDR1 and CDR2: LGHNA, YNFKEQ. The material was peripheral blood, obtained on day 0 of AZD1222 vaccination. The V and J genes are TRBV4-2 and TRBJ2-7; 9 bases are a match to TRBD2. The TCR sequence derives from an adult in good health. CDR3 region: CASSVRLAGPLSSYEQYF. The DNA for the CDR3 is TGTGCCAGCAGCGTTCGGCTAGCGGGGCCCTTGAGCTCCTACGAGCAGTACTTC.